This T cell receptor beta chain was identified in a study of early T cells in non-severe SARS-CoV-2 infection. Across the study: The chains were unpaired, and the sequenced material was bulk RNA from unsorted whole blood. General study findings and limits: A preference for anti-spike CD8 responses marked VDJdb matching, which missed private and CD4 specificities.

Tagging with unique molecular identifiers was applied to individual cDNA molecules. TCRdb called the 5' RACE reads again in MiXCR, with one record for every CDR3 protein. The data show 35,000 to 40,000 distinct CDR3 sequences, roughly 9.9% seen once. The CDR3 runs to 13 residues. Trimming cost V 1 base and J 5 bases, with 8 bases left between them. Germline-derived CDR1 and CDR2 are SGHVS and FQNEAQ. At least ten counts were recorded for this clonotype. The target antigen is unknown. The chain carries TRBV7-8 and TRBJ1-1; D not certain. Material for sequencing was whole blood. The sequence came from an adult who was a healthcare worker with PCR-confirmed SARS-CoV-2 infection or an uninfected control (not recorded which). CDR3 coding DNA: TGTGCCAGCAGCTTAGACAGTCGGACTGAAGCTTTCTTT. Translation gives CASSLDSRTEAFF.